Listed below are T cell receptor beta chains from one sample, sequenced in a study of memory CD4+ T cells and cytomegalovirus serostatus. Assay used: immunoSEQ multiplex PCR; TCRdb lists only in-frame clones, some missing. The sample lists 64,000 or so clones; over 60% were seen once. Sequenced: memory CD4+ T cells from blood. Source of these receptors: an adult in good health and CMV-seronegative. Both conserved end residues are part of each CDR3. D genes are given only for firm matches. A row's size may be missing; if present it is once, few, many or a size class.

NA	TRBV30	TRBD1	TRBJ2-3	CAQGQGTDTQYF	TGTGCCCAAGGACAGGGCACAGATACGCAGTATTTT
NA	TRBV4-1	NA	TRBJ1-3	CASSQSPGPGNTIYF	TGCGCCAGCAGCCAGAGTCCGGGACCTGGAAACACCATATATTTT
NA	TRBV28	TRBD1	TRBJ1-1	CASTLLPGQGNTEAFF	TGTGCCAGCACCCTATTGCCGGGACAGGGGAACACTGAAGCTTTCTTT
NA	TRBV7-6	NA	TRBJ2-7	CASSQPSRGNEKYF	TGTGCCAGCAGCCAACCATCAAGGGGCAACGAAAAGTACTTC
NA	TRBV7-9	NA	TRBJ2-1	CASSVTGTEQFF	TGTGCCAGCAGCGTGACAGGTACTGAGCAGTTCTTC
NA	TRBV5-6	NA	TRBJ1-1	CASSSTPSTEAFF	TGTGCCAGCAGCTCAACCCCGAGCACTGAAGCTTTCTTT
NA	TRBV19	NA	TRBJ1-5	CASKGLKIQPQHF	TGTGCCAGTAAAGGCCTGAAGATCCAGCCCCAGCATTTT
NA	TRBV30	NA	TRBJ2-3	CAWSVQGVSTDTQYF	TGTGCCTGGAGTGTACAGGGAGTTAGCACAGATACGCAGTATTTT
NA	TRBV5-1	TRBD2	TRBJ2-3	CASSLKTGGGGADTQYF	TGCGCCAGCAGCTTGAAGACTGGCGGGGGTGGGGCAGATACGCAGTATTTT
NA	TRBV12-5	NA	TRBJ2-5	CASGMGETQYF	TGTGCTAGTGGGATGGGGGAGACCCAGTACTTC
NA	TRBV11-2	TRBD1	TRBJ1-3	CASSSRTGDANTIYF	TGTGCCAGCAGCAGCCGGACAGGGGACGCGAACACCATATATTTT
NA	TRBV6-1	NA	TRBJ2-7	CATFPGHLSYEQYF	TGTGCCACTTTTCCGGGACATCTTTCCTACGAGCAGTACTTC
NA	TRBV7-6	TRBD2	TRBJ2-2	CASSPRGGASGAGELFF	TGTGCCAGCAGCCCCCGGGGGGGGGCCTCGGGGGCCGGGGAGCTGTTTTTT
NA	TRBV7-3	NA	TRBJ2-1	CASSLTASYGGNEQFF	TGTGCCAGCAGCTTAACAGCCAGTTATGGCGGGAATGAGCAGTTCTTC
NA	TRBV4-3	TRBD2	TRBJ2-3	CASSQLAGGDTQYF	TGCGCCAGCAGCCAGCTAGCGGGAGGAGATACGCAGTATTTT
NA	TRBV4-1	TRBD1	TRBJ1-3	CASSQDPGQGAGNTIYF	TGCGCCAGCAGCCAAGATCCCGGACAGGGGGCGGGAAACACCATATATTTT
NA	TRBV10-3	NA	TRBJ1-1	CAISEAQSNTEAFF	TGTGCCATCAGTGAGGCCCAGTCGAACACTGAAGCTTTCTTT
NA	TRBV5-1	NA	TRBJ2-7	CASSSPDNYEQYF	TGCGCCAGCAGCTCCCCGGACAACTACGAGCAGTACTTC
NA	TRBV4-1	TRBD1	TRBJ1-5	CASSHGQGPNQPQHF	TGCGCCAGCAGCCACGGACAGGGGCCCAATCAGCCCCAGCATTTT
NA	TRBV2	TRBD1	TRBJ1-2	CASSEDRDSGYTF	TGTGCCAGCAGTGAGGACAGGGATTCTGGCTACACCTTC
NA	TRBV5-1	NA	TRBJ2-7	CASSPGTIWSSEQYF	TGCGCCAGCAGCCCGGGGACAATTTGGAGTAGCGAGCAGTACTTC
NA	TRBV29-1	NA	TRBJ1-2	CSVKLGAPGGYTF	TGCAGCGTTAAACTAGGGGCGCCGGGTGGCTACACCTTC
NA	TRBV7-8	NA	TRBJ2-2	CASSSSRGIHTGELFF	TGTGCCAGCAGCTCCTCGCGTGGGATCCACACCGGGGAGCTGTTTTTT
NA	TRBV27	TRBD1	TRBJ2-7	CASSSTGTGIPYEQYF	TGTGCCAGCAGTTCAACCGGGACAGGGATCCCCTACGAGCAGTACTTC
NA	TRBV28	NA	TRBJ1-2	CASSIHTKNYGYTF	TGTGCCAGCAGTATCCATACAAAGAACTATGGCTACACCTTC
NA	TRBV15	NA	TRBJ1-2	CATSGELPNYGYTF	TGTGCCACCAGCGGAGAACTGCCAAACTATGGCTACACCTTC
NA	TRBV19	NA	TRBJ2-7	CASSIGAGGVPYEQYF	TGTGCCAGTAGTATTGGAGCGGGTGGGGTACCCTACGAGCAGTACTTC
NA	TRBV6-5	TRBD2	TRBJ2-4	CASSLAGGQNIQYF	TGTGCCAGCAGTTTAGCGGGAGGTCAAAACATTCAGTACTTC
few	TRBV5-1	NA	TRBJ1-4	CASSLGGYEKLFF	TGCGCCAGCAGCTTAGGGGGGTATGAAAAACTGTTTTTT
NA	TRBV10-3	NA	TRBJ2-3	CAISEEAGVFTDTQYF	TGTGCCATCAGTGAAGAGGCCGGGGTGTTCACAGATACGCAGTATTTT
NA	TRBV2	TRBD1	TRBJ2-7	CASREQGNSYEQYF	TGTGCCAGCAGGGAACAGGGGAACTCCTACGAGCAGTACTTC
once	TRBV7-9	NA	TRBJ2-1	CASSPLGTSYNEQFF	TGTGCCAGCAGCCCGCTAGGAACGAGCTACAATGAGCAGTTCTTC
NA	TRBV25-1	NA	TRBJ2-1	CASSQQYNEQFF	TGTGCCAGCAGTCAGCAGTACAATGAGCAGTTCTTC
once	TRBV19	TRBD2	TRBJ2-3	CASSKMAGGPADTQYF	TGTGCCAGTAGTAAGATGGCGGGAGGGCCGGCAGATACGCAGTATTTT
NA	TRBV6-1	NA	TRBJ1-2	CASSENHGVDYTF	TGTGCCAGCAGTGAAAATCACGGGGTAGACTACACCTTC
NA	TRBV18	TRBD2	TRBJ2-7	CASSGPGSGGESSYEQYF	TGTGCCAGCTCCGGCCCTGGTAGCGGGGGGGAGAGCTCCTACGAGCAGTACTTC
NA	TRBV28	NA	TRBJ2-3	CATRGGTSTDTQYF	TGTGCCACCAGGGGCGGGACTAGCACAGATACGCAGTATTTT
NA	TRBV5-1	NA	TRBJ1-1	CASSLTDTEAFF	TGCGCCAGCAGCTTAACGGACACTGAAGCTTTCTTT
few	TRBV20-1	NA	TRBJ2-1	CSGGWEQFF	TGCAGTGGGGGCTGGGAGCAGTTCTTC
once	TRBV7-9	NA	TRBJ2-3	CASSVGLVGPADTQYF	TGTGCCAGCAGCGTCGGACTCGTGGGGCCAGCAGATACGCAGTATTTT
NA	TRBV18	NA	TRBJ1-5	CASSPPGGRDQPQHF	TGTGCCAGCTCACCACCGGGGGGTAGGGATCAGCCCCAGCATTTT
NA	TRBV6-5	NA	TRBJ2-5	CASSYSSGGMETQYF	TGTGCCAGCAGTTACTCGTCAGGGGGGATGGAGACCCAGTACTTC
NA	TRBV6-1	NA	TRBJ2-7	CASSGVQESYEQYF	TGTGCCAGCAGTGGGGTACAGGAGTCCTACGAGCAGTACTTC
NA	TRBV29-1	TRBD2	TRBJ2-6	CSVGTSGNSGANVLTF	TGCAGCGTAGGGACTAGCGGGAACTCTGGGGCCAACGTCCTGACTTTC
NA	TRBV2	TRBD1	TRBJ1-5	CASRGPGQGLFNQPQHF	TGTGCCAGCAGGGGACCGGGACAGGGCCTATTCAATCAGCCCCAGCATTTT
NA	TRBV5-8	TRBD1	TRBJ1-2	CASSLETGVMSYTF	TGTGCCAGCAGCTTGGAGACAGGGGTAATGAGCTACACCTTC
few	TRBV25-1	NA	TRBJ2-1	CASRSSGSPYNEQFF	TGTGCCAGCAGATCGAGCGGATCACCCTACAATGAGCAGTTCTTC
NA	TRBV28	NA	TRBJ2-1	CASSLTPGARANEQFF	TGTGCCAGCAGTTTAACCCCGGGAGCACGGGCCAATGAGCAGTTCTTC
NA	TRBV18	NA	TRBJ2-3	CASSKGDADTQYF	TGTGCCAGCTCCAAAGGGGATGCAGATACGCAGTATTTT
NA	TRBV5-1	TRBD1	TRBJ1-1	CASSLGAGGITEAFF	TGCGCCAGCAGCTTGGGTGCAGGGGGCATCACTGAAGCTTTCTTT
NA	TRBV28	TRBD1	TRBJ1-1	CASSLGQGYTEAFF	TGTGCCAGCAGTTTGGGACAGGGGTACACTGAAGCTTTCTTT
NA	TRBV5-6	NA	TRBJ2-5	CASSFRAPRGWTQYF	TGTGCCAGCAGCTTCCGGGCCCCCAGGGGATGGACCCAGTACTTC
NA	TRBV30	TRBD2	TRBJ2-1	CAWRGLAGGNEQFF	TGTGCCTGGAGGGGACTAGCGGGGGGTAATGAGCAGTTCTTC
NA	TRBV7-8	NA	TRBJ1-1	CASSLVAGEAFF	TGTGCCAGCAGCTTGGTTGCAGGTGAAGCTTTCTTT
NA	TRBV4-2	NA	TRBJ2-7	CASSQGGLADYEQYF	TGTGCCAGCAGCCAAGGTGGTCTAGCCGACTACGAGCAGTACTTC